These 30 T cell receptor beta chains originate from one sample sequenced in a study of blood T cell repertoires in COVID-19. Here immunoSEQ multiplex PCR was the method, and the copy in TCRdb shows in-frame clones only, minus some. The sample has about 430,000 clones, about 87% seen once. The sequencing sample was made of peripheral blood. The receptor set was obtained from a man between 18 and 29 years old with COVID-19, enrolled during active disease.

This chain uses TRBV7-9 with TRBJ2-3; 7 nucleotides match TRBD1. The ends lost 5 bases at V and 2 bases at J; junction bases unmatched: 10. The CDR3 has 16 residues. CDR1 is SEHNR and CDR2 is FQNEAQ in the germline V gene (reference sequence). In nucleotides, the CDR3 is TGTGCCAGCAGCCGACAGGGTGCTAGTTACACAGATACGCAGTATTTT. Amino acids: CASSRQGASYTDTQYF.

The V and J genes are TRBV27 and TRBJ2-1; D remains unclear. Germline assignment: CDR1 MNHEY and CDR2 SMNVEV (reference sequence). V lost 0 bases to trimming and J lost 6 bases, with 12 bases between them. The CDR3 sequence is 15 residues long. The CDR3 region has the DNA TGTGCCAGCAGTTTATCTCCCTTAGCCGGCAATGAGCAGTTCTTC. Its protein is CASSLSPLAGNEQFF.

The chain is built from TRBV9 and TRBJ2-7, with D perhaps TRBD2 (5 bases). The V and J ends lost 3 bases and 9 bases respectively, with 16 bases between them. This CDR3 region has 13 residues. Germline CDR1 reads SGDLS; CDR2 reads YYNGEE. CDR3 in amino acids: CASSDHPGGWQYF. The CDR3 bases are TGTGCCAGCAGCGATCACCCGGGCGGGTGGCAGTACTTC.

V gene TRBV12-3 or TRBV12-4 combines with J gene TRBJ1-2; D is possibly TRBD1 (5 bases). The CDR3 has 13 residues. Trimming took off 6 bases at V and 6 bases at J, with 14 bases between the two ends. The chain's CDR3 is CASSPGGRDGYTF. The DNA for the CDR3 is TGTGCCAGCAGCCCGGGGGGTCGAGATGGCTACACCTTC.

The CDR3 DNA sequence: TGTGCCAGCAGCTACGGTCTCCTAGATACGCAGTATTTT. Residues: CASSYGLLDTQYF. This chain joins TRBV13 and TRBJ2-3; D gene unclear. Germline assignment: CDR1 PRHDT and CDR2 FYEKMQ (reference sequence). The CDR3 runs 13 residues. The germline V and J ends were trimmed by 4 bases and 5 bases, with 10 bases remaining between them.

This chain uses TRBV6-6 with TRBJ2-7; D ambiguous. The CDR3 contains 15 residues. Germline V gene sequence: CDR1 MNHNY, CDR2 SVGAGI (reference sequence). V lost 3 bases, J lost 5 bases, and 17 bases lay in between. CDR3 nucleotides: TGTGCCAGCAGTTATAGGCAGCGCTCCCCGAACGAGCAGTACTTC. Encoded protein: CASSYRQRSPNEQYF.

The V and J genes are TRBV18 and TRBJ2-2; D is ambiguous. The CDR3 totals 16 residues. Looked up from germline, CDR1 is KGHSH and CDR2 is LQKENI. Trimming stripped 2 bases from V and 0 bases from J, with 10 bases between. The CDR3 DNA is TGTGCCAGCTCACCAGAGTTAGTCGCGAACACCGGGGAGCTGTTTTTT. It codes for CASSPELVANTGELFF.

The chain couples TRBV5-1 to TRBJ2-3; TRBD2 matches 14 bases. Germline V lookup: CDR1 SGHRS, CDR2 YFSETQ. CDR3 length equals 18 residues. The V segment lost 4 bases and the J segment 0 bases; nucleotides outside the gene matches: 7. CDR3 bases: TGCGCCAGCAGCCCAAAGGGACTAGCGGGGGCTAGCACAGATACGCAGTATTTT. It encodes CASSPKGLAGASTDTQYF.

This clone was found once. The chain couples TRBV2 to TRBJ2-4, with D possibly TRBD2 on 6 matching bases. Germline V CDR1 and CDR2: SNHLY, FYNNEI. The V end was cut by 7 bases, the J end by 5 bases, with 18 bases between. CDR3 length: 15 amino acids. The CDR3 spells CASTRLREKENIQYF. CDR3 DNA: TGTGCCAGCACTCGTCTACGGGAGAAAGAAAACATTCAGTACTTC.

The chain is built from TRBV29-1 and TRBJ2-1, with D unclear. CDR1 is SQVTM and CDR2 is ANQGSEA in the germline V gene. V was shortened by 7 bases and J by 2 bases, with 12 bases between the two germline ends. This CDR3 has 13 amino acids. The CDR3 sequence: CSAVIPTYNEQFF. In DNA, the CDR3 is TGCAGCGCTGTAATACCTACCTACAATGAGCAGTTCTTC.

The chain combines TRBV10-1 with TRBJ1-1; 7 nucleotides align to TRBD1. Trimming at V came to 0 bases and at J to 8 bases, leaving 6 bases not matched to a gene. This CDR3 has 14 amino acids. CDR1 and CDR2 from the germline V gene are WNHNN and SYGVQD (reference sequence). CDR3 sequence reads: CASSESGTQGEAFF. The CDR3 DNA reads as TGCGCCAGCAGTGAGTCGGGGACACAGGGGGAAGCTTTCTTT.

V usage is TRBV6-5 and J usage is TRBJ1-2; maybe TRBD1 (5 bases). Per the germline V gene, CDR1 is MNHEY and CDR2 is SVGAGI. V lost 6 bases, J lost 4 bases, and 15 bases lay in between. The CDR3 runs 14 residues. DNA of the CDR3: TGTGCCAGCAGGCCGACCCAGGGAGGCTATGGCTACACCTTC. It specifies CASRPTQGGYGYTF.

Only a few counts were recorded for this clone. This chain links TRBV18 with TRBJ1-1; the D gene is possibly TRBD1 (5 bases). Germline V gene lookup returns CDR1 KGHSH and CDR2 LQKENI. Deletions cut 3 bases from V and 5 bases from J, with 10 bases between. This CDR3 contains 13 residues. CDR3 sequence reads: CASSPDTGTEAFF. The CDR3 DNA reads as TGTGCCAGCTCACCGGACACCGGGACTGAAGCTTTCTTT.

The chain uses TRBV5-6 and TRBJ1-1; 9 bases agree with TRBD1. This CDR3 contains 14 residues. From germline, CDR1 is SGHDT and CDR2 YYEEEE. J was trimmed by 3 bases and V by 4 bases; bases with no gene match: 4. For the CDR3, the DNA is TGTGCCAGCAGCCCTCGACAGGGGGACACTGAAGCTTTCTTT. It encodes CASSPRQGDTEAFF. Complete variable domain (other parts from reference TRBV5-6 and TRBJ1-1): DAGVTQSPTHLIKTRGQQVTLRCSPKSGHDTVSWYQQALGQGPQFIFQYYEEEERQRGNFPDRFSGHQFPNYSSELNVNALLLGDSALYLCASSPRQGDTEAFFGQGTRLTVV.

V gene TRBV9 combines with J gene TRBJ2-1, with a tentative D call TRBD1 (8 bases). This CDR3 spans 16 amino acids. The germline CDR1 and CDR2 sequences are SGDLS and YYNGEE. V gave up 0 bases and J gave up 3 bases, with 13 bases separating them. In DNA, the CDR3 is TGTGCCAGCAGCGTAGCGGGAGGACAGGGCTACAATGAGCAGTTCTTC. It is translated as CASSVAGGQGYNEQFF.

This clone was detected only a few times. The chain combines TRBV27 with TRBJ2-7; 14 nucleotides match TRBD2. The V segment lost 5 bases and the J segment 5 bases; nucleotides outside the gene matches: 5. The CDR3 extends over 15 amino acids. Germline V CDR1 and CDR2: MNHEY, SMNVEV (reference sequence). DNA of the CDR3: TGTGCCAGCAGTCGGACTAGCGGGAGGATCAACGAGCAGTACTTC. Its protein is CASSRTSGRINEQYF.

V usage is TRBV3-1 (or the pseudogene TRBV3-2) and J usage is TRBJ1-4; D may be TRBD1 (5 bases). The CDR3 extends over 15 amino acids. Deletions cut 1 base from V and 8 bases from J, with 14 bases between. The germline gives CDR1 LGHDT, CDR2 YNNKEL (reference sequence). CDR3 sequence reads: CASSQGSLKGEKLFF. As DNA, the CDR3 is TGTGCCAGCAGCCAAGGGAGCCTTAAGGGGGAAAAACTGTTTTTT.

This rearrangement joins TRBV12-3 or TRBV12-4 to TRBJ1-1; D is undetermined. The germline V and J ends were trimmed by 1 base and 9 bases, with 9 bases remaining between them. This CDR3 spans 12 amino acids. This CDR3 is CASSLDGLKAFF. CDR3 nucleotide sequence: TGTGCCAGCAGTTTAGACGGGTTAAAAGCTTTCTTT.

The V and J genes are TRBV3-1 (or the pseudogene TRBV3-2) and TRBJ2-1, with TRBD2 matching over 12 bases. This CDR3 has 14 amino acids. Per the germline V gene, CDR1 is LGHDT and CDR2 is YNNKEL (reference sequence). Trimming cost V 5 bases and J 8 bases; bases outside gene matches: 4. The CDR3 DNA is TGTGCCAGCAGCGAGACTAGCGGGAGCGATGAGCAGTTCTTC. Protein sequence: CASSETSGSDEQFF.

CDR3 coding DNA: TGTGCCATCAGTGAGTCTCCGCGGGGGGCGGGAGATACGCAGTATTTT. It encodes CAISESPRGAGDTQYF. The V and J genes are TRBV10-3 and TRBJ2-3; 8 bases map to TRBD2. After removal of 0 bases from V and 5 bases from J, the junction contained 7 bases not matched to a gene. Germline V lookup: CDR1 ENHRY, CDR2 SYGVKD. This CDR3 region has 16 residues.

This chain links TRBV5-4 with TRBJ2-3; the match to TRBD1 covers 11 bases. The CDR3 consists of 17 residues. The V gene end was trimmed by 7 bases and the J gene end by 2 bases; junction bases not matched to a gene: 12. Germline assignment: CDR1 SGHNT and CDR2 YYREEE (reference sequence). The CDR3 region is CASHSQGGQGVTDTQYF. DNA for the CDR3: TGTGCCAGCCACTCTCAGGGGGGACAGGGGGTCACAGATACGCAGTATTTT.

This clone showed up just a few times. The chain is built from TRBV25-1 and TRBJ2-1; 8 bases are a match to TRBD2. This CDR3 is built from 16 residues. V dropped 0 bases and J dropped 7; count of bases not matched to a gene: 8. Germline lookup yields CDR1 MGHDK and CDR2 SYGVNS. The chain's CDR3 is CASSEYLAPGGNEQFF. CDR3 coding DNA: TGTGCCAGCAGTGAATATTTAGCACCGGGGGGGAATGAGCAGTTCTTC.

The CDR3 sequence is CASSLGRGSSTDTQYF. The CDR3 DNA follows: TGCGCCAGCAGCTTGGGGCGGGGCTCTAGCACAGATACGCAGTATTTT. This chain uses TRBV5-1 with TRBJ2-3, with D maybe TRBD2 (6 bases). Trimming left V 0 bases short and J 0 bases short, with 11 bases between. Germline lookup yields CDR1 SGHRS and CDR2 YFSETQ. The CDR3 totals 16 residues.

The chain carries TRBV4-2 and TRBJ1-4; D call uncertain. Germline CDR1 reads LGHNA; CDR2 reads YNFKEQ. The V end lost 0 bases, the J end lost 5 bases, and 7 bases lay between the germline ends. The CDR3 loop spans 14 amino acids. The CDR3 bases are TGTGCCAGCAGCCAAGATACTATGAATGAAAAACTGTTTTTT. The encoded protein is CASSQDTMNEKLFF.

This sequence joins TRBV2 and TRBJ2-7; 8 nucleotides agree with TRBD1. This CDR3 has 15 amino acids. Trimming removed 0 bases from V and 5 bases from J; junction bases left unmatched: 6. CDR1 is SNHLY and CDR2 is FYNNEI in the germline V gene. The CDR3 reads CASSEAGGQAHEQYF. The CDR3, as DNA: TGTGCCAGCAGTGAAGCGGGGGGACAGGCCCACGAGCAGTACTTC.

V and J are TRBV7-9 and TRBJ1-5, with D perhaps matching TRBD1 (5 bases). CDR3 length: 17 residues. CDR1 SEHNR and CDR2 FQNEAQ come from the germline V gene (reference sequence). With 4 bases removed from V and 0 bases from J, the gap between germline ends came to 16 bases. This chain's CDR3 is CASSSYRGADSNQPQHF. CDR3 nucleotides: TGTGCCAGCAGCTCGTACCGCGGGGCCGATAGCAATCAGCCCCAGCATTTT.

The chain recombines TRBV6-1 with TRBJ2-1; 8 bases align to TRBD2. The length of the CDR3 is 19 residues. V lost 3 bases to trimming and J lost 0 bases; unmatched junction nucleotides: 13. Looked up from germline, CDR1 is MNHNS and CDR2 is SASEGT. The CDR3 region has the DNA TGTGCCAGCAGTGACTGGGGCGGGGGGACCTTTAGCTCCTACAATGAGCAGTTCTTC. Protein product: CASSDWGGGTFSSYNEQFF.

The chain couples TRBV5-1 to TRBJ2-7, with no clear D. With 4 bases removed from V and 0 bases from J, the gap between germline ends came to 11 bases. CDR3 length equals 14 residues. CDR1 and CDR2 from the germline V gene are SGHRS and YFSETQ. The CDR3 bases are TGCGCCAGCAGCCGAGAGGTCCCCTCCTACGAGCAGTACTTC. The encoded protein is CASSREVPSYEQYF.

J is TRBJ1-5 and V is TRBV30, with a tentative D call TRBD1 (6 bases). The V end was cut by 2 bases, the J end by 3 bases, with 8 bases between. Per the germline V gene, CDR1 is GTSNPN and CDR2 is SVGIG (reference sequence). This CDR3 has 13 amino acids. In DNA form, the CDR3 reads TGTGCCTGGAGTTACAGGGACAATCAGCCCCAGCATTTT. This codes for CAWSYRDNQPQHF.

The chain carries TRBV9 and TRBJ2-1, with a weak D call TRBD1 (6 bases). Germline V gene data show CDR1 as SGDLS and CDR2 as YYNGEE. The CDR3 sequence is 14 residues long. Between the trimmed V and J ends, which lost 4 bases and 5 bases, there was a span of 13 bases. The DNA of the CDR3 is TGTGCCAGCAGCCCCACAAACAGGGACAATGAGCAGTTCTTC. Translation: CASSPTNRDNEQFF.